This T cell receptor beta chain was recovered during a study of shared clonotypes between healthy human individuals. Notes on the study in general: The represented genetic and exposure-history diversity was limited by the small number of donors. Non-shared clonotypes showed lower generation probabilities than clonotypes common to all four donors.

Method: immunoSEQ multiplex PCR; TCRdb's copy keeps in-frame clones and lacks some. The sample shows roughly 2 million clones, roughly 94% of them seen only once. In regard to this clone: The antigen remains undetermined.

Germline values: CDR1 SNHLY, CDR2 FYNNEI. The germline V and J ends were trimmed by 4 bases and 2 bases, with 18 bases remaining between them. This CDR3 contains 17 residues. This TCR derives from a man aged 18 to 30 in good health. The sequenced sample consisted of naive CD4+ T cells sorted from blood. Indicated subset: CD45RA+ positively selected. The chain recombines TRBV2 with TRBJ1-5; D is unclear. Here the CDR3 DNA reads TGTGCCAGCAGTGTGGGTGAGTCAGTAGCGGGCAATCAGCCCCAGCATTTT. Its protein product is CASSVGESVAGNQPQHF.